Reported below is one T cell receptor (beta chain). The source of the sample is a study of CD8 T cells in Susac syndrome. The CDR3 totals 15 residues. The V end was cut by 6 bases, the J end by 2 bases, with 17 bases between. Reverse transcription of roughly 0.5 to 1 ug RNA used random hexamers. Coverage of TCR beta CDR3 amplification by immunoSEQ multiplex PCR extended to 54 Vbeta and 13 Jbeta. Each CDR3 protein gets one entry after TCRdb re-called the immunoSEQ multiplex PCR reads with MiXCR. Counted here are under 200,000 distinct CDR3 sequences, approximately 95% occurring once; the ten biggest clones make up 0.095% to 0.12%.

Material for sequencing was CD4+ T cells from PBMCs. The TCR was taken from a human donor in good health. The J gene is TRBJ2-7, the V gene TRBV12-3 or TRBV12-4; the D gene is possibly TRBD2 (6 bases). The CDR3 DNA sequence: TGTGCCAGCAGCCTGGGACTCAACCTGGCCTACGAGCAGTACTTC. Its translation is CASSLGLNLAYEQYF.